Below are 9 T cell receptor beta chains sequenced from a single sample in a study of T cell responses to AZD1222 COVID-19 vaccine. Method: immunoSEQ multiplex PCR; TCRdb's copy keeps in-frame clones and lacks some. In the table there are around 100,000 clones, roughly 87% of which are singletons. Specimen: peripheral blood, collected 28 days after the second AZD1222 dose. Receptor source: an adult who received the AZD1222 COVID-19 vaccine.

The chain has TRBV7-2 and TRBJ2-3; D unresolved. V was trimmed by 1 base and J by 6 bases, leaving 5 bases between them. This CDR3 is 12 amino acids long. Germline V gene sequence: CDR1 SGHTA, CDR2 FQGNSA. The CDR3 spells CASSLGPDTQYF. The CDR3 DNA is TGTGCCAGCAGCTTAGGGCCCGATACGCAGTATTTT.

The sample holds one count of this clone. The chain is built from TRBV11-3 and TRBJ1-5, with D perhaps TRBD1 (5 bases). The CDR3 loop spans 15 amino acids. CDR1 and CDR2 from the germline V gene are SGHNT and YENEEA. V was shortened by 2 bases and J by 3 bases, with 11 bases between the two germline ends. CDR3 nucleotides: TGTGCCAGCAGCTTAAAACAGGACCACAATCAGCCCCAGCATTTT. Translating it yields CASSLKQDHNQPQHF.

The genes are TRBV28 and TRBJ2-7; D may be TRBD2 (5 bases). The CDR3 covers 14 residues. V shed 7 bases and J shed 6 bases, with 19 bases lying between them. Germline V CDR1 and CDR2: MDHEN, SYDVKM. The CDR3 sequence: CASNKESSWREQYF. The CDR3 bases are TGTGCCAGCAATAAAGAGTCTAGCTGGCGCGAGCAGTACTTC. The whole variable domain, remainder taken from reference TRBV28 and TRBJ2-7, is DVKVTQSSRYLVKRTGEKVFLECVQDMDHENMFWYRQDPGLGLRLIYFSYDVKMKEKGDIPEGYSVSREKKERFSLILESASTNQTSMYLCASNKESSWREQYFGPGTRLTVT.

The V gene is TRBV4-2, the J gene TRBJ2-7; 12 bases are a match to TRBD2. The length of the CDR3 is 17 residues. Germline assignment: CDR1 LGHNA and CDR2 YNFKEQ. The junction had 9 bases not matched to a gene; V was cut back by 2 bases and J by 4 bases. Here the CDR3 reads CASSQHETSGSGYEQYF. Written as DNA, the CDR3 is TGTGCCAGCAGCCAACATGAGACTAGCGGGAGTGGATACGAGCAGTACTTC.

V is TRBV19 and J is TRBJ1-5; 9 bases agree with TRBD1. V lost 5 bases to trimming and J lost 2 bases; unmatched junction nucleotides: 4. Germline CDR1 is LNHDA and CDR2 is SQIVND (reference sequence). This CDR3 has 15 amino acids. The CDR3 DNA reads as TGTGCCAGTAGTCAGGGACAGGGTGGCAATCAGCCCCAGCATTTT. Translated, it gives CASSQGQGGNQPQHF.

The rearrangement joins TRBV3-1 (or the pseudogene TRBV3-2) to TRBJ2-1; 8 bases map to TRBD2. The CDR3 is made up of 14 amino acids. Germline V gene sequence: CDR1 LGHDT, CDR2 YNNKEL (reference sequence). V lost 5 bases, J lost 7 bases, and 7 bases stayed unmatched. The CDR3: CASSLSSGLNEQFF. CDR3 DNA sequence: TGTGCCAGCAGCTTGTCTAGCGGGCTAAATGAGCAGTTCTTC.

The chain recombines TRBV6-5 with TRBJ2-1; TRBD2 matches at 12 bases. V gave up 6 bases and J gave up 9 bases; unmatched junction bases: 3. This CDR3 contains 13 residues. Germline V gene sequence: CDR1 MNHEY, CDR2 SVGAGI. The CDR3 loop reads CASRTSGSSEQFF. Here the CDR3 DNA reads TGTGCCAGCAGGACTAGCGGGAGCTCTGAGCAGTTCTTC.

This clone was observed a few times. In nucleotides, the CDR3 is TGTGCCAGCTCACCTCCTACAGTCAATCAGCCCCAGCATTTT. This translates into CASSPPTVNQPQHF. The J gene is TRBJ1-5, the V gene TRBV18; D remains ambiguous. With 3 bases removed from V and 3 bases from J, the gap between germline ends came to 9 bases. CDR1 KGHSH and CDR2 LQKENI come from the germline V gene. CDR3 length equals 14 residues. Based on the CDR3 plus reference TRBV18 and TRBJ1-5, the full variable domain is NAGVMQNPRHLVRRRGQEARLRCSPMKGHSHVYWYRQLPEEGLKFMVYLQKENIIDESGMPKERFSAEFPKEGPSILRIQQVVRGDSAAYFCASSPPTVNQPQHFGDGTRLSIL.

The chain joins TRBV19 to TRBJ1-1; no reliable D call. Trimming pared 0 bases from V and 5 bases from J, leaving 10 bases between. Looked up from germline, CDR1 is LNHDA and CDR2 is SQIVND (reference sequence). This CDR3 contains 14 residues. CDR3 sequence (DNA): TGTGCCAGTAGTATAGATGTGGGGAGAACTGAAGCTTTCTTT. It encodes CASSIDVGRTEAFF. Full variable domain (outside the CDR3, taken from reference TRBV19 and TRBJ1-1): DGGITQSPKYLFRKEGQNVTLSCEQNLNHDAMYWYRQDPGQGLRLIYYSQIVNDFQKGDIAEGYSVSREKKESFPLTVTSAQKNPTAFYLCASSIDVGRTEAFFGQGTRLTVV.